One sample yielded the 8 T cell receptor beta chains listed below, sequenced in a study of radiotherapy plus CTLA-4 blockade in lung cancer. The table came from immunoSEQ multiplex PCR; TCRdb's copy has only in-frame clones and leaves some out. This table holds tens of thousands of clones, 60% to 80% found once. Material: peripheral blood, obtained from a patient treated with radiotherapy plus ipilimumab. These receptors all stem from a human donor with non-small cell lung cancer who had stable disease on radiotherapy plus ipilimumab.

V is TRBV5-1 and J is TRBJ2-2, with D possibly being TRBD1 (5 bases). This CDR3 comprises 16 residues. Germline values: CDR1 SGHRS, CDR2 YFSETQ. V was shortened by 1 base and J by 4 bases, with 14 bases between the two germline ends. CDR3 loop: CASSLIGAVGTGELFF. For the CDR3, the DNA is TGCGCCAGCAGCTTGATAGGGGCGGTGGGCACCGGGGAGCTGTTTTTT.

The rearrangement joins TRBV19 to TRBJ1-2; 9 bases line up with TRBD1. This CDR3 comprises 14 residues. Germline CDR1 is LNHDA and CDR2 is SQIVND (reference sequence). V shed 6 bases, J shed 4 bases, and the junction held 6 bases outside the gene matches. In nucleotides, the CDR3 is TGTGCCAGTAGGGGGACAGGGTTCGGCTATGGCTACACCTTC. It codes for CASRGTGFGYGYTF.

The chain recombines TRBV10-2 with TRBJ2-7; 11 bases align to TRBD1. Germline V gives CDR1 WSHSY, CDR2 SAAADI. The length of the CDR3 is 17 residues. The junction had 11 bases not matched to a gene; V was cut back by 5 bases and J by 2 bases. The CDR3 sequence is CASSSAPGQGGTYEQYF. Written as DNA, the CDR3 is TGCGCCAGCAGTTCGGCCCCGGGACAGGGGGGAACCTACGAGCAGTACTTC.

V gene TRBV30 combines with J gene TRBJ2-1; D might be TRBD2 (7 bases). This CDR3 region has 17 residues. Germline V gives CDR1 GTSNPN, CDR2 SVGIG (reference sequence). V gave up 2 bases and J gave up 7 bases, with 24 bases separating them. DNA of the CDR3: TGTGCCTGGAGTACGGGATGGCGGGGGCCAAAAACTAATGAGCAGTTCTTC. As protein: CAWSTGWRGPKTNEQFF. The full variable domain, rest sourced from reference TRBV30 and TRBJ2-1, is SQTIHQWPATLVQPVGSPLSLECTVEGTSNPNLYWYRQAAGRGLQLLFYSVGIGQISSEVPQNLSASRPQDRQFILSSKKLLLSDSGFYLCAWSTGWRGPKTNEQFFGPGTRLTVL.

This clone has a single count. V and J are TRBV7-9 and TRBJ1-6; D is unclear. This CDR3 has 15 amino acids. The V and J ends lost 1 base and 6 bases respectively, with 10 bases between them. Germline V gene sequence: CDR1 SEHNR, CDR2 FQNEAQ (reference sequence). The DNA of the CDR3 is TGTGCCAGCAGCTTAGGAGACGTGCGTAATTCACCCCTCCACTTT. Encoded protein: CASSLGDVRNSPLHF.

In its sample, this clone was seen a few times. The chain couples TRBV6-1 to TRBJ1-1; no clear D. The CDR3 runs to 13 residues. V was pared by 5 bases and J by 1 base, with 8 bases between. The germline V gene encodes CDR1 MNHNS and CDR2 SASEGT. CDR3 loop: CASSTPPNTEAFF. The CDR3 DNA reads TGTGCCAGCAGTACACCCCCGAACACTGAAGCTTTCTTT.

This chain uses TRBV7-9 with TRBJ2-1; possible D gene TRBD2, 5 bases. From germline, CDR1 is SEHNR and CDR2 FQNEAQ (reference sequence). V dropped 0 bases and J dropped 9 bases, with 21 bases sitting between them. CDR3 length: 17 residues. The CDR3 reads CASSLAEGTSRAGEQFF. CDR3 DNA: TGTGCCAGCAGCTTAGCGGAAGGAACTAGTCGGGCGGGTGAGCAGTTCTTC. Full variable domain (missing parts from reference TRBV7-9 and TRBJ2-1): DTGVSQNPRHKITKRGQNVTFRCDPISEHNRLYWYRQTLGQGPEFLTYFQNEAQLEKSRLLSDRFSAERPKGSFSTLEIQRTEQGDSAMYLCASSLAEGTSRAGEQFFGPGTRLTVL.

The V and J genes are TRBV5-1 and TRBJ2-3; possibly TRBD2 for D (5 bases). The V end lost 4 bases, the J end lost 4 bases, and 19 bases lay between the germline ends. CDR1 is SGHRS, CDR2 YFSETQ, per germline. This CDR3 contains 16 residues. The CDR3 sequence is CASSPSGEVMADTQYF. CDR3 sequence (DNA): TGCGCCAGCAGCCCCAGCGGAGAGGTCATGGCAGATACGCAGTATTTT. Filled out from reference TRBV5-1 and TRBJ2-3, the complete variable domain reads KAGVTQTPRYLIKTRGQQVTLSCSPISGHRSVSWYQQTPGQGLQFLFEYFSETQRNKGNFPGRFSGRQFSNSRSEMNVSTLELGDSALYLCASSPSGEVMADTQYFGPGTRLTVL.